A single T cell receptor (beta chain) is shown here with its context. This sample stems from a study of technical replicates of blood from a few donors. V lost 5 bases and J lost 5; bases outside the gene matches: 4. The germline V gene encodes CDR1 LNHDA and CDR2 SQIVND (reference sequence). This CDR3 region has 14 residues. Clones were sequenced by immunoSEQ multiplex PCR, and TCRdb holds only the in-frame ones, with some missing. In the table there are around 17,000 clones, about nine tenths of which are singletons. The sequence was obtained from a human donor in good health. This rearrangement joins TRBV19 to TRBJ1-4; TRBD1 matches 8 bases. The specimen was PBMCs. The chain's CDR3 is CASSVQGENEKLFF. DNA for the CDR3: TGTGCCAGTAGTGTACAGGGGGAAAATGAAAAACTGTTTTTT.